The next 17 T cell receptor beta chains were all read from a single sample in a study of blood T cells in healthy people across ages. It was with a sample-barcoded 5' primer and a J-beta primer mix that a second PCR of about 6 to 11 cycles was run. Via MiXCR, TCRdb re-called the 5' RACE reads, giving one row per CDR3 protein. This table has some 890,000 distinct CDR3 sequences, about 28% appearing once. These same data were also listed under a study on T cells of mothers and their children.

The sample comprised blood. The receptor source for this set is a woman aged 40-49 years in good health.

This clonotype has more than one count but fewer than ten. The chain uses TRBV29-1 and TRBJ2-3, with TRBD2 identical over 10 bases. The ends lost 4 bases at V and 1 base at J; junction bases unmatched: 8. This CDR3 spans 16 amino acids. The germline CDR1 and CDR2 sequences are SQVTM and ANQGSEA. The chain's CDR3 is CSVAPRSGGGTDTQYF. In nucleotides, the CDR3 is TGCAGCGTTGCCCCTAGGAGCGGGGGGGGCACAGATACGCAGTATTTT.

V is TRBV12-3 or TRBV12-4 and J is TRBJ2-1; TRBD2 aligns across 9 bases. J lost 2 bases, V lost 6 bases, and 8 bases had no gene match. The CDR3 is 16 amino acids. CDR3 nucleotides: TGTGCCAGCAGCCAGGCTAGCGGGGTCCCCTACAATGAGCAGTTCTTC. Its translation is CASSQASGVPYNEQFF.

On this clonotype: This clone may be a read error of a much larger clone one base away. The chain has TRBV12-3 or TRBV12-4 and TRBJ2-1; 7 bases line up with TRBD2. This CDR3 has 15 residues. V lost 0 bases to trimming and J lost 13 bases; unmatched junction nucleotides: 12. The CDR3 region has the DNA TGTGCCAGCAGTTTAGCGGAGCGGGGCCAAGAGACCCAGTTCTTC. Translated: CASSLAERGQETQFF.

The sample holds many counts of this clonotype. The V call is TRBV20-1, the J call TRBJ2-1; D is possibly TRBD1 or TRBD2 (6 bases each). The CDR3 consists of 13 residues. V was cut by 4 bases and J by 3 bases, with 10 bases left in between. CDR1 and CDR2 (germline): DFQATT, SNEGSKA (reference sequence). For the CDR3, the DNA is TGCAGTGCTAAGGGGGGCTTCTACAATGAGCAGTTCTTC. This codes for CSAKGGFYNEQFF.

Ten or more counts support this clonotype. The J gene is TRBJ1-2, the V gene TRBV5-5; D is possibly TRBD1 (6 bases). Germline V lookup: CDR1 SGHKS, CDR2 YYEKEE (reference sequence). V was pared by 4 bases and J by 0 bases, with 10 bases between. The CDR3 length is 14 residues. The DNA of the CDR3 is TGTGCCAGCAGCCTGGACAGTACTAACTATGGCTACACCTTC. This sequence encodes CASSLDSTNYGYTF.

This chain connects TRBV9 to TRBJ2-7; D not certain. CDR3 length: 16 residues. Trimming removed 0 bases from V and 3 bases from J, with 16 bases in between. Germline V gene lookup returns CDR1 SGDLS and CDR2 YYNGEE. The CDR3 sequence: CASSVVGSPHLYEQYF. CDR3 bases: TGTGCCAGCAGCGTAGTTGGCAGCCCCCACCTCTACGAGCAGTACTTC.

The chain has TRBV2 and TRBJ2-5, with D maybe TRBD1 (6 bases). The CDR3 is 13 residues long. V dropped 8 bases and J dropped 2 bases, with 12 bases sitting between them. Looked up from germline, CDR1 is SNHLY and CDR2 is FYNNEI. The CDR3 bases are TGTGCCAGCCAGTGGGGGACACAAGAGACCCAGTACTTC. Amino acids: CASQWGTQETQYF.

The chain carries TRBV15 and TRBJ2-3; 10 nucleotides match TRBD2. Germline CDR1 is LNHNV and CDR2 is YYDKDF (reference sequence). CDR3 length equals 18 residues. Losses at the gene ends were 1 base for V and 1 base for J; bases not matched to a gene: 8. The CDR3 region has the DNA TGTGCCACCAGCAGAGGAAGCGGGGGGGCCATCCGCACAGATACGCAGTATTTT. It yields the protein CATSRGSGGAIRTDTQYF.

This chain connects TRBV5-1 to TRBJ1-1; D gene uncertain. The CDR3 contains 16 residues. Germline CDR1 and CDR2: SGHRS and YFSETQ. Trimming left V 0 bases short and J 8 bases short, with 20 bases between. The CDR3 DNA reads as TGCGCCAGCAGCTTGGGACCTCGGCCGGTGGACCCCGAAGCTTTCTTT. Its translation is CASSLGPRPVDPEAFF.

For the CDR3, the DNA is TGTGCCAGCAGCTTGGCTTTCTCAAATACGCAGTATTTT. It translates to CASSLAFSNTQYF. The chain recombines TRBV5-6 with TRBJ2-3; D is undetermined. CDR3 length: 13 amino acids. V shed 0 bases and J shed 7 bases, with 9 bases lying between them. Germline V gene data show CDR1 as SGHDT and CDR2 as YYEEEE.

In the case of this clonotype: A much larger clone differs from this one at a single base, so this may be a read error. This chain connects TRBV12-3 or TRBV12-4 to TRBJ1-2; the D is unclear. The CDR3 has 16 residues. With 2 bases removed from V and 1 base from J, the gap between germline ends came to 14 bases. The CDR3 bases are TGTGCCAGCAGTTTACGGGGAAGTGGCATTAACTATGGCTACACCTTC. Amino acid sequence: CASSLRGSGINYGYTF.

This clonotype occurred a few times. A read error may be the cause here, since a much bigger clone is one base away. The CDR3 sequence: CSARTGAGIEQYF. The CDR3 nucleotides read TGCAGTGCCCGGACAGGGGCAGGTATCGAGCAGTACTTC. The chain links TRBV20-1 to TRBJ2-7; 9 bases match TRBD1. In germline, CDR1 is DFQATT, CDR2 SNEGSKA (reference sequence). J lost 6 bases, V lost 6 bases, and 9 bases had no gene match. CDR3 length: 13 amino acids.

This clonotype was observed a handful of times. The V call is TRBV21-1, the J call TRBJ2-1. TRBV21-1 is marked as a pseudogene. The CDR3 spans 16 residues. The DNA of the CDR3 is TGTGCCAGCAGCAAAAGGAACTCAGGCCGGTACAATGAGCAGTTCTTC. This codes for CASSKRNSGRYNEQFF.

This clonotype was seen more than once but under ten times. V is TRBV20-1 and J is TRBJ2-7, with 7 positions matching TRBD2. J lost 6 bases, V lost 8 bases, and 7 bases had no gene match. The CDR3 covers 11 residues. Germline V gene lookup returns CDR1 DFQATT and CDR2 SNEGSKA (reference sequence). In nucleotides, the CDR3 is TGCAGTTGGAGACTAGCCCGCGAGCAGTACTTC. Its translation: CSWRLAREQYF.

The chain is built from TRBV4-1 and TRBJ1-1; D perhaps matches TRBD1 (5 bases). The germline CDR1 and CDR2 sequences are MGHRA and YSYEKL. The ends were cut back, 8 bases at V and 1 base at J, with 17 bases in the middle. The CDR3 runs to 15 residues. The CDR3 DNA follows: TGCGCCAGCGGCCTTCAGTGGGGACCGAACACTGAAGCTTTCTTT. Translated, it gives CASGLQWGPNTEAFF.

J is TRBJ2-7 and V is TRBV28, with D possibly called TRBD1 or TRBD2 (5 bases each). The germline V gene has CDR1 MDHEN and CDR2 SYDVKM. This CDR3 spans 17 amino acids. V was shortened by 2 bases and J by 0 bases, with 17 bases between the two germline ends. This CDR3 reads CASSLMQGPSVSYEQYF. The CDR3 DNA follows: TGTGCCAGCAGTTTAATGCAGGGACCGTCGGTCTCCTACGAGCAGTACTTC.

This clonotype has ten or more counts. J is TRBJ2-7 and V is TRBV11-2; 12 bases are a match to TRBD1. Germline V lookup: CDR1 SGHAT, CDR2 FQNNGV. The CDR3 has 16 amino acids. V shed 2 bases, J shed 5 bases, and the junction held 7 bases outside the gene matches. The CDR3 protein is CASSLYTGTGGNEQYF. Written as DNA, the CDR3 is TGTGCCAGCAGCTTATACACCGGGACAGGGGGCAACGAGCAGTACTTC. Filled out from reference TRBV11-2 and TRBJ2-7, the complete variable domain reads EAGVAQSPRYKIIEKRQSVAFWCNPISGHATLYWYQQILGQGPKLLIQFQNNGVVDDSQLPKDRFSAERLKGVDSTLKIQPAKLEDSAVYLCASSLYTGTGGNEQYFGPGTRLTVT.